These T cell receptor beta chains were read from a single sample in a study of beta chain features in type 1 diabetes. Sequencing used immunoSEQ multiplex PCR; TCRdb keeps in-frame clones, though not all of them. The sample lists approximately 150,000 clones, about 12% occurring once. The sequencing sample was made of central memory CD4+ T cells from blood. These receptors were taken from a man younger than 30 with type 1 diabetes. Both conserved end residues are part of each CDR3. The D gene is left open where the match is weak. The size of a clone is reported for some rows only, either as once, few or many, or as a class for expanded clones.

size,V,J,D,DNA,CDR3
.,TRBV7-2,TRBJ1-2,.,TGTGCCAGCAGCTTAGCCCAAGGGGGAGGCTACACCTTC,CASSLAQGGGYTF
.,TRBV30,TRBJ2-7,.,TGTGCCTGGAGTGGAGGGGGGTACGAGCAGTACTTC,CAWSGGGYEQYF
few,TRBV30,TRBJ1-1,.,TGTGCCTGGAGGGGGGCCACTGAAGCTTTCTTT,CAWRGATEAFF
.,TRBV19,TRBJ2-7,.,TGTGCCAGTAGTACTGGACGGTCCTACGAGCAGTACTTC,CASSTGRSYEQYF
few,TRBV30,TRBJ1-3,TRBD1,TGTGCCTGGAGTCCGGGACAGATAAGAAACACCATATATTTT,CAWSPGQIRNTIYF
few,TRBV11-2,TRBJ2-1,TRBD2,TGTGCCAGCAGCCCGACTAGCGGGGTTGGGGGCGATGAGCAGTTCTTC,CASSPTSGVGGDEQFF
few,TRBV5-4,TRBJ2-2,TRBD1,TGTGCCAGCAGCGGCGGACAGGGTCCCAACACCGGGGAGCTGTTTTTT,CASSGGQGPNTGELFF
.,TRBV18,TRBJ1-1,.,TGTGCCAGCTCAGGCCTGAACACTGAAGCTTTCTTT,CASSGLNTEAFF
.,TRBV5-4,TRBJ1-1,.,TGTGCCAGCAGCTTGGACGTCCCGGAGAACACTGAAGCTTTCTTT,CASSLDVPENTEAFF
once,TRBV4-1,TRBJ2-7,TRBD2,TGCGCCAGCAGCCAATCCGGGACTAGCGCCTACGAGCAGTACTTC,CASSQSGTSAYEQYF
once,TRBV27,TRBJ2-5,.,TGTGCCAGCAGTTTAAATTCCCCATTGGAGACCCAGTACTTC,CASSLNSPLETQYF
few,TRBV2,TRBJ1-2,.,TGTGCCAGCACTCACCGGGCAGTAACCTATGGCTACACCTTC,CASTHRAVTYGYTF
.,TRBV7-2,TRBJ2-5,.,TGTGCCAGCAGCAAAGGGACACCCGGAGAGACCCAGTACTTC,CASSKGTPGETQYF
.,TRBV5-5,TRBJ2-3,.,TGTGCCAGCAGCTTCACCACAGATACGCAGTATTTT,CASSFTTDTQYF
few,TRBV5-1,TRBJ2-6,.,TGCGCCAGCAGCTCCCGGGACACACTATTCTCTGGGGCCAACGTCCTGACTTTC,CASSSRDTLFSGANVLTF
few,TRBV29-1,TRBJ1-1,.,TGCAGCGTTGGAGGTGAGAGACTGAACACTGAAGCTTTCTTT,CSVGGERLNTEAFF
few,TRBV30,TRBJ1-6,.,TGTGCCTGGAGTGTAGAGGGCTCCTATAATTCACCCCTCCACTTT,CAWSVEGSYNSPLHF
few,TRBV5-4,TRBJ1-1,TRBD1,TGTGCCAGCAGCTTGGCGCCGGGACAGGGGAACACTGAAGCTTTCTTT,CASSLAPGQGNTEAFF
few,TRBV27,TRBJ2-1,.,TGTGCCAGCACCGGAGGAGGGGCCCTCCTTAATGAGCAGTTCTTC,CASTGGGALLNEQFF
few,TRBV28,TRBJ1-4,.,TGTGCCAGTATGGAGGGGAGGTGGAATGAAAAACTGTTTTTT,CASMEGRWNEKLFF
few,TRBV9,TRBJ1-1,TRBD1,TGTGCCAGCAGCGTAGTACCGGGGACAGGGCGGTCGACTGAAGCTTTCTTT,CASSVVPGTGRSTEAFF
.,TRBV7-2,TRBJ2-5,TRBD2,TGTGCCAGCAGCTTAGGCGGGGGGCCCCAAGAGACCCAGTACTTC,CASSLGGGPQETQYF
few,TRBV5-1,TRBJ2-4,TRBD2,TGCGCCAGCAGACCGGGACTAGAAAACATTCAGTACTTC,CASRPGLENIQYF
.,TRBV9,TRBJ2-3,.,TGTGCCAGCAGGGCGGGACAACAATACACAGATACGCAGTATTTT,CASRAGQQYTDTQYF
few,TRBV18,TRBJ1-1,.,TGTGCCAGCTTACTGACCATGAACACTGAAGCTTTCTTT,CASLLTMNTEAFF
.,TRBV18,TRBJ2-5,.,TGTGCCAGCTCGGACAGCGGGTCAGGTCCAAGGCAGACCCAGTACTTC,CASSDSGSGPRQTQYF
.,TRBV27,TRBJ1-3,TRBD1,TGTGCCAGCAGTCCAGACAGGGCCTCTGGAAACACCATATATTTT,CASSPDRASGNTIYF
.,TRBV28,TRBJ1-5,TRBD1,TGTGCCAGCAGTTTTTTCGTGCTCCGAACAGGGGCCCAGCCCCAGCATTTT,CASSFFVLRTGAQPQHF
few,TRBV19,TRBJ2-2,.,TGTGCCAGTAATTTGGAGCGGAACACCGGGGAGCTGTTTTTT,CASNLERNTGELFF
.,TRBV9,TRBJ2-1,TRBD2,TGTGCCAGCAGCGTAGGTCCCGGGGGGGGCTACAATGAGCAGTTCTTC,CASSVGPGGGYNEQFF
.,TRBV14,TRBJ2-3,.,TGTGCCAGCAGCCAAGTGCAGGGCAGAAAGACAGATACGCAGTATTTT,CASSQVQGRKTDTQYF
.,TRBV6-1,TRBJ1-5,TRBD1,TGTGCCAGCAGAGATGACAGGGCTAGGGAGCCCCAGCATTTT,CASRDDRAREPQHF
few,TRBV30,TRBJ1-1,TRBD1,TGTGCCTGGAGCCGGTTGGGACAGGATAACACTGAAGCTTTCTTT,CAWSRLGQDNTEAFF
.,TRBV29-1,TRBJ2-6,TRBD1,TGCAGCGTGAAGGGGGGACAGGGCCTTTGGTCTGGGGCCAACGTCCTGACTTTC,CSVKGGQGLWSGANVLTF
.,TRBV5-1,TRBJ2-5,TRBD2,TGCGCCAGCAGCTTAATCGCTAGCGGGGGGCCGGAAGAGACCCAGTACTTC,CASSLIASGGPEETQYF
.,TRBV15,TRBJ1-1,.,TGTGCCACCAGCAACCAGAGGGATACTGAAGCTTTCTTT,CATSNQRDTEAFF
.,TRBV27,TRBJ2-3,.,TGTGCCAGCAGTTTATCGCGAATAGCGAGTAGCACAGATACGCAGTATTTT,CASSLSRIASSTDTQYF
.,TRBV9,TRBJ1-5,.,TGTGCCAGCAGCGAGTTCCAGGGTTCATGGCCCCAGCATTTT,CASSEFQGSWPQHF